This T cell receptor beta chain is drawn from a study of cytomegalovirus exposure and HLA in healthy donors. The study ran its PCR with 60 Vbeta and 13 Jbeta primers. Data came from immunoSEQ multiplex PCR; TCRdb stores just in-frame clones and leaves some out. The repertoire holds 110,000 to 150,000 clones, with around 10% as singletons. Per germline, CDR1 DFQATT and CDR2 SNEGSKA (reference sequence). V was shortened by 3 bases and J by 9 bases, with 9 bases between the two germline ends. The CDR3 covers 11 residues. Sequencing was carried out using PBMCs. This sequence joins TRBV20-1 and TRBJ1-5; D uncertain. The source is a male donor in good health and CMV-seronegative. CDR3 coding DNA: TGCAGTGCTAGGGGTGGAGGGCCCCAGCATTTT. It is translated as CSARGGGPQHF.